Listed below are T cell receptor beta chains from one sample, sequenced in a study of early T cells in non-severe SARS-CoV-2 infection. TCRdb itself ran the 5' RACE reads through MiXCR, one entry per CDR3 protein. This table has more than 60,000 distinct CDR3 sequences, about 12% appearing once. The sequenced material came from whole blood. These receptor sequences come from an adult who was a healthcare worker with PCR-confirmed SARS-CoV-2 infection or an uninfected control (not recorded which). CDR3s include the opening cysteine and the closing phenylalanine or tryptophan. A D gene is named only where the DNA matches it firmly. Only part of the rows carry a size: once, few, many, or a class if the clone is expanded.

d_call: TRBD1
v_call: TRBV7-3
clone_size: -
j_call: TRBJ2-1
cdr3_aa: CASSRTGSDYNEQFF
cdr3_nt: TGTGCCAGCAGCCGGACAGGGAGTGACTACAATGAGCAGTTCTTC

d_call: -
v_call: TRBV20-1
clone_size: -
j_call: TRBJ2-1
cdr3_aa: CSASQGGTYNEQFF
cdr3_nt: TGCAGTGCTAGCCAAGGCGGGACCTACAATGAGCAGTTCTTC

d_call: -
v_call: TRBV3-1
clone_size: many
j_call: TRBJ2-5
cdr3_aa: CASSHRIGRGDQETQYF
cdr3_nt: TGTGCCAGCAGCCACAGGATCGGTCGCGGGGATCAAGAGACCCAGTACTTC

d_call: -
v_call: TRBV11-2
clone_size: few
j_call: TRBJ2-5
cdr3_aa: CASSPTMETQYF
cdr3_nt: TGTGCCAGCAGCCCAACTATGGAGACCCAGTACTTC

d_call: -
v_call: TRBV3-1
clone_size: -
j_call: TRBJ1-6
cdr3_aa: CASSQVRPDSSYNSPLHF
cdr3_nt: TGTGCCAGCAGCCAAGTACGCCCGGACAGCTCCTATAATTCACCCCTCCACTTT

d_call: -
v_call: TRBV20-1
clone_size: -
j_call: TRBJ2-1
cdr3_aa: CSVGNEQFF
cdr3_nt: TGCAGTGTCGGCAATGAGCAGTTCTTC

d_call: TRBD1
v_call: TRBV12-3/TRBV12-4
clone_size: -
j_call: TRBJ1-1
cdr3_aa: CASSGQGRIEAFF
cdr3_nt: TGTGCCAGCAGTGGACAGGGGAGGATTGAAGCTTTCTTT

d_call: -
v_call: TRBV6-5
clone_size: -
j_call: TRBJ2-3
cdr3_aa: CASSYERGGPMQYF
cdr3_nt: TGTGCCAGCAGTTACGAGAGGGGGGGCCCAATGCAGTATTTT

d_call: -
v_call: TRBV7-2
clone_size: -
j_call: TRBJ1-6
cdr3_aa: CASSPPARAGKNSPLHF
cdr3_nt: TGTGCCAGCAGCCCCCCCGCGCGGGCGGGAAAGAATTCACCCCTCCACTTT

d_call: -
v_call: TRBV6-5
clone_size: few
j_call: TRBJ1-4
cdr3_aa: CASSYSWDSTNEKLFF
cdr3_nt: TGTGCCAGCAGTTACTCCTGGGATTCAACTAATGAAAAACTGTTTTTT

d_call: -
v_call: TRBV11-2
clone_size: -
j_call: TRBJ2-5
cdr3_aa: CASSSMRMGAETQYF
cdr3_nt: TGTGCCAGCAGCTCAATGCGGATGGGGGCAGAGACCCAGTACTTC

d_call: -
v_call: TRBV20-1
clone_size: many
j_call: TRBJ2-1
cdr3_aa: CSAPSYSYNEQFF
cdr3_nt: TGCAGTGCCCCTTCCTACTCCTACAATGAGCAGTTCTTC

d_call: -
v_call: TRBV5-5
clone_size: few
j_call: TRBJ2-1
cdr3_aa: CASSSRLDGYNEQFF
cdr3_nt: TGTGCCAGCAGCTCCCGACTAGACGGGTACAATGAACAGTTCTTC

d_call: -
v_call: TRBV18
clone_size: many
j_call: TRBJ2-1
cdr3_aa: CASSRGQYNEQFF
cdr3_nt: TGTGCCAGCTCACGAGGACAGTACAATGAGCAGTTCTTC

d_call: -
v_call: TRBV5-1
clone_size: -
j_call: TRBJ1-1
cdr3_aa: CASSPGNTEAFF
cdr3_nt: TGCGCCAGCAGCCCAGGGAACACTGAAGCTTTCTTT

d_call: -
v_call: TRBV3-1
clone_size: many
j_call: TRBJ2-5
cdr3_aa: CASSQGRRPPGETQYF
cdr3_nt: TGTGCCAGCAGCCAAGGCCGTCGCCCGCCTGGAGAGACCCAGTACTTC